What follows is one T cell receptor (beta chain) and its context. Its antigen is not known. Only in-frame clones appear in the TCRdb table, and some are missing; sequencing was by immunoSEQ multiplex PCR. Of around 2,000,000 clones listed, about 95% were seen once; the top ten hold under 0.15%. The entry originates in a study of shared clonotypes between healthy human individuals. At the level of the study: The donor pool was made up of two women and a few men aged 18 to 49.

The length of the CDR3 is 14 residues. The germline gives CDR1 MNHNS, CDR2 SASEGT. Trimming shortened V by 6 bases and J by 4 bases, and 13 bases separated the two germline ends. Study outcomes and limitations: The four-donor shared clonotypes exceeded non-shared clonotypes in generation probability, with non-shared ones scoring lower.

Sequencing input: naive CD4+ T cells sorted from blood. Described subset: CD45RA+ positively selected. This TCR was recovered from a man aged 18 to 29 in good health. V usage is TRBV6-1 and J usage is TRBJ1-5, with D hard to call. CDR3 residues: CASRVSRENQPQHF. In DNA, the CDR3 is TGTGCCAGCAGGGTCAGCCGTGAGAATCAGCCCCAGCATTTT.